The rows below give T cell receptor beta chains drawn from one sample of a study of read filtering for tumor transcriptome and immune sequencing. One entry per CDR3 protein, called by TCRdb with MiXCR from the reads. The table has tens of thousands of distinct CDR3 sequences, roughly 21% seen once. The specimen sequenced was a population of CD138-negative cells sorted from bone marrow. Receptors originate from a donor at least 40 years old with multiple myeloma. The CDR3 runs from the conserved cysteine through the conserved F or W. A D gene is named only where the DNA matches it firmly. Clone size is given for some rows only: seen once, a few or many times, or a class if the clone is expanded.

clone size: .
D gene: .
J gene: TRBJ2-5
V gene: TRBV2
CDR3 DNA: TGTGCCGGCGGTGAAACCCAGTTCCAAGAGACCCAGTACTTC
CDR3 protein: CAGGETQFQETQYF

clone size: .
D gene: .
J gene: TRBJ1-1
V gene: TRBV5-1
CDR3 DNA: TGCGCCAGCAGCTTATCGGCAGGCGGGGTGACCGCTGAAGCTTTCTTT
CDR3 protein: CASSLSAGGVTAEAFF

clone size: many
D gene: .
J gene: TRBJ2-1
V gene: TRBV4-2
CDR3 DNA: TGTGCCAGCAGCCATCGAGGGGCCCACGCGGAGCAGTTCTTC
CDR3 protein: CASSHRGAHAEQFF

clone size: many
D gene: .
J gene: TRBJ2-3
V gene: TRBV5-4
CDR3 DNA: TGTGCCAGCAGCTTGCAGGCCGCAGATACGCAGTATTTT
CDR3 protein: CASSLQAADTQYF

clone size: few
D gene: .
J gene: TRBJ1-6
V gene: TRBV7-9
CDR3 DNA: TGTGCCAGCAGCTCCGACAGGACCAATTCACCCCTCCACTTT
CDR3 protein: CASSSDRTNSPLHF

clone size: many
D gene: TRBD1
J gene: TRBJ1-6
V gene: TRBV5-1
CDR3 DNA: TGCGCCAGTGGACAGGGAGACTATAATTCACCCCTCCACTTT
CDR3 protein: CASGQGDYNSPLHF

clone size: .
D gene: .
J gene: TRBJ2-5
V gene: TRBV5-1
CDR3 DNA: TGCGCCAGCGAGCCCGGGACTTCATCCGAGACCCAGTACTTC
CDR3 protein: CASEPGTSSETQYF

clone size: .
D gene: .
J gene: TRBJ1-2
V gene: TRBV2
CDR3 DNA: TGTGCCAGCAGGGTCACAGGGCCAACCTATGGCTACACCTTC
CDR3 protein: CASRVTGPTYGYTF

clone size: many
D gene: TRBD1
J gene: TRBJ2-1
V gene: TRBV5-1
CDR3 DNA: TGCGCCAGCAGCTTACGACAGGGGGAGAATGAGCAGTTCTTC
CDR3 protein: CASSLRQGENEQFF

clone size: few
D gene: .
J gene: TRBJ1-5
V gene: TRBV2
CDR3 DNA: TGTGCCAGCAGGTCTGGGCAGGGGACATATCAGCCCCAGCATTTT
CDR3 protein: CASRSGQGTYQPQHF

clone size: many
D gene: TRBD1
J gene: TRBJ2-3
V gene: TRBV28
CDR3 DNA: TGTGCCAGCAGTTTTCAACCCCAGGACAGGGCGTACACAGATACGCAGTATTTT
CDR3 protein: CASSFQPQDRAYTDTQYF

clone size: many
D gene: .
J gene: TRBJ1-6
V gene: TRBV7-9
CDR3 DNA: TGTGCCAGCAGCTTACCTGATTCACCCCTCCACTTT
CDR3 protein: CASSLPDSPLHF

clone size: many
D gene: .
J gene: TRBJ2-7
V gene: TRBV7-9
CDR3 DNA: TGTGCCAGCAGCTTAGGAGGGAGGAGGGCCCTCGAGCAGTACTTC
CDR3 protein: CASSLGGRRALEQYF

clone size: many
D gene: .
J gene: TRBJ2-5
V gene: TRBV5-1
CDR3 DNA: TGCGCCAGCAGCTTGCTAGTCGGTGTCGAGGAGACCCAGTACTTC
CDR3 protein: CASSLLVGVEETQYF

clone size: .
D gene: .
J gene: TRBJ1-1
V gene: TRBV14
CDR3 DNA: TGTGCCAGCAGCCTTACAGGGCAAGTACTGAACACTGAAGCTTTCTTT
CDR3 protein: CASSLTGQVLNTEAFF

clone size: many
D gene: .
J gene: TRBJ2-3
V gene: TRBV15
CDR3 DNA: TGTGCCACGGGAGGTACTAGCACAGATACGCAGTATTTT
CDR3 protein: CATGGTSTDTQYF